Below are 27 T cell receptor beta chains sequenced from a single sample in a study of Ad26.COV2.S vaccination and SARS-CoV-2 variants. The treatment was: around 19 received Ad26.COV2.S at low or high dose, single or two shots; about 5 received placebo; per-sample allocation not given. The samples date from day 63 after the first vaccine or placebo injection. Method: immunoSEQ multiplex PCR; TCRdb's copy keeps in-frame clones and lacks some. This sample yields 400,000 to 450,000 clones, of which approximately 90% are seen a single time; 9% to 15% belongs to the top ten. The source material was peripheral blood, sampled in a trial of Ad26.COV2.S vaccine versus placebo. The source of these receptors is a person between 18 and 65 years old who received the Ad26.COV2.S COVID-19 vaccine or a placebo.

The rearrangement links TRBV9 to TRBJ1-4; D is possibly TRBD1 (5 bases). Germline values: CDR1 SGDLS, CDR2 YYNGEE. The CDR3 spans 15 residues. The V gene lost 1 base and the J gene lost 8 bases, with 15 bases spanning the gap. The CDR3 here is CASSVNIQGIEKLFF. CDR3 DNA sequence: TGTGCCAGCAGCGTAAATATCCAGGGAATAGAAAAACTGTTTTTT. The variable domain in full, with the rest retrieved from reference TRBV9 and TRBJ1-4, is DSGVTQTPKHLITATGQRVTLRCSPRSGDLSVYWYQQSLDQGLQFLIQYYNGEERAKGNILERFSAQQFPDLHSELNLSSLELGDSALYFCASSVNIQGIEKLFFGSGTQLSVL.

Comment on this clone: Other nucleotide sequences in the sample specify the same CDR3. The chain recombines TRBV7-2 with TRBJ1-5; 7 nucleotides align to TRBD1. CDR3 length: 16 amino acids. With 3 bases clipped from V and 1 base from J, the junction kept 6 bases outside the gene matches. Germline lookup yields CDR1 SGHTA and CDR2 FQGNSA. Here the CDR3 DNA reads TGTGCCAGCAGCTTGAGAGGGGGCTCGAGCAATCAGCCCCAGCATTTT. Protein sequence: CASSLRGGSSNQPQHF.

V usage is TRBV27 and J usage is TRBJ1-2; the D gene is possibly TRBD1 (5 bases). The CDR3 totals 15 residues. V was pared by 2 bases and J by 5 bases, with 15 bases between. Per the germline V gene, CDR1 is MNHEY and CDR2 is SMNVEV (reference sequence). CDR3 nucleotide sequence: TGTGCCAGCAGTTTAAGGTCAGGGATTGGGTATGGCTACACCTTC. Translation gives CASSLRSGIGYGYTF.

The chain couples TRBV3-1 (or the pseudogene TRBV3-2) to TRBJ1-2; TRBD1 is a possible D gene (5 bases). CDR1 and CDR2 (germline): LGHDT, YNNKEL (reference sequence). There are 16 residues in the CDR3. Deletions cut 3 bases from V and 3 bases from J, with 17 bases between. CDR3 sequence: CASSHLSTPGHYGYTF. The CDR3 DNA reads TGTGCCAGCAGCCATCTTTCTACCCCGGGGCACTATGGCTACACCTTC.

The V call is TRBV12-3 or TRBV12-4, the J call TRBJ1-4; no reliable D call. Trimming took off 6 bases at V and 3 bases at J, with 8 bases between the two ends. There are 13 residues in the CDR3. CDR3: CASRRSANEKLFF. The CDR3 DNA follows: TGTGCCAGCAGGAGGTCGGCTAATGAAAAACTGTTTTTT.

J is TRBJ2-3 and V is TRBV18; 10 bases are shared with TRBD2. The junction had 2 bases not matched to a gene; V was cut back by 2 bases and J by 3 bases. In germline, CDR1 is KGHSH, CDR2 LQKENI. The CDR3 is 15 amino acids. CDR3 residues: CASSPTSGTTDTQYF. The DNA of the CDR3 is TGTGCCAGCTCACCAACTAGCGGGACGACAGATACGCAGTATTTT. Supplemented by reference TRBV18 and TRBJ2-3, the full variable domain reads NAGVMQNPRHLVRRRGQEARLRCSPMKGHSHVYWYRQLPEEGLKFMVYLQKENIIDESGMPKERFSAEFPKEGPSILRIQQVVRGDSAAYFCASSPTSGTTDTQYFGPGTRLTVL.

The genes are TRBV3-1 (or the pseudogene TRBV3-2) and TRBJ2-7, with D possibly TRBD2 on 5 matching bases. V lost 4 bases and J 3 bases, leaving 16 bases between the germline ends. CDR3 length equals 15 residues. Per the germline V gene, CDR1 is LGHDT and CDR2 is YNNKEL (reference sequence). CDR3 sequence reads: CASSPRSAPGYEQYF. CDR3 sequence (DNA): TGTGCCAGCAGCCCCCGTAGCGCTCCAGGCTACGAGCAGTACTTC.

The V call is TRBV25-1, the J call TRBJ2-5, with D unresolved. The CDR3 length is 14 residues. Germline V gives CDR1 MGHDK, CDR2 SYGVNS. V dropped 2 bases and J dropped 2 bases, with 9 bases sitting between them. CDR3 protein: CASSEIEQQETQYF. The CDR3 nucleotides read TGTGCCAGCAGTGAAATAGAACAGCAAGAGACCCAGTACTTC.

The V gene is TRBV4-3, the J gene TRBJ2-3; D is uncertain. V lost 0 bases and J 8 bases, leaving 9 bases between the germline ends. The CDR3 sequence is 13 residues long. Germline values: CDR1 LGHNA, CDR2 YSLEER. The CDR3 loop reads CASSQDPTSTQYF. The CDR3, as DNA: TGCGCCAGCAGCCAAGACCCGACAAGTACGCAGTATTTT.

This chain uses TRBV6-5 with TRBJ2-1, with 12 bases that match TRBD1. The CDR3 length is 16 residues. J was trimmed by 8 bases and V by 3 bases; bases with no gene match: 8. Germline assignment: CDR1 MNHEY and CDR2 SVGAGI. The CDR3 bases are TGTGCCAGCAGTTATGGCGTTGGGACAGGGGGCCATGAGCAGTTCTTC. Its translation is CASSYGVGTGGHEQFF.

CDR3 in DNA: TGTGCCAGCAGCCCGCCGGGACTAGCGGGGCTTTACGAGCAGTACTTC. Protein sequence: CASSPPGLAGLYEQYF. The gene calls are TRBV7-9 and TRBJ2-7, with 13 bases that match TRBD2. From germline, CDR1 is SEHNR and CDR2 FQNEAQ (reference sequence). V was clipped by 5 bases and J by 4 bases; unmatched bases: 8. This CDR3 spans 16 amino acids.

This clone was counted only a few times. V gene TRBV29-1 combines with J gene TRBJ2-7, with TRBD2 matching over 13 bases. V shed 7 bases, J shed 4 bases, and the junction held 7 bases outside the gene matches. The CDR3 sequence is 14 residues long. In germline, CDR1 is SQVTM, CDR2 ANQGSEA. As DNA, the CDR3 is TGCAGCGGCCTTGGGACTAGCGGGAATTACGAGCAGTACTTC. Protein: CSGLGTSGNYEQYF.

The chain uses TRBV6-6 and TRBJ2-5, with D perhaps matching TRBD2 (5 bases). V lost 6 bases to trimming and J lost 3 bases, with 11 bases between them. The CDR3 totals 13 residues. CDR1 and CDR2 from the germline V gene are MNHNY and SVGAGI (reference sequence). This CDR3 is CASRQTSEETQYF. The CDR3 bases are TGTGCCAGCAGGCAAACTAGTGAAGAGACCCAGTACTTC.

The CDR3 coding sequence is TGTGCCAGCAGAAGATCAACCTACGAGCAGTACTTC. Translating gives CASRRSTYEQYF. The J gene is TRBJ2-7, the V gene TRBV6-5; the D is unclear. Germline CDR1 and CDR2: MNHEY and SVGAGI. The V gene lost 6 bases and the J gene lost 2 bases, with 8 bases spanning the gap. The CDR3 loop spans 12 amino acids.

This rearrangement joins TRBV6-2 or TRBV6-3 to TRBJ2-7; 15 bases are a match to TRBD2. Germline values: CDR1 MNHEY, CDR2 SVGEGT. V was pared by 2 bases and J by 2 bases, with 13 bases of the junction left unmatched. The length of the CDR3 is 20 residues. The CDR3 reads CASSYPPGLAGGPKAYEQYF. CDR3 bases: TGTGCCAGCAGTTACCCCCCCGGACTAGCGGGAGGGCCGAAAGCCTACGAGCAGTACTTC.

This rearrangement joins TRBV3-1 (or the pseudogene TRBV3-2) to TRBJ2-2; D is perhaps TRBD1 or TRBD2 (5 bases each). Trimming removed 5 bases at V and 4 bases at J, with 11 bases between. Per the germline V gene, CDR1 is LGHDT and CDR2 is YNNKEL (reference sequence). The CDR3 has 14 residues. This chain's CDR3 is CASSRDGLTGELFF. The CDR3 nucleotides are TGTGCCAGCAGCAGGGACGGTCTCACCGGGGAGCTGTTTTTT.

The chain employs TRBV6-2 or TRBV6-3 and TRBJ2-1; the match to TRBD1 covers 9 bases. This CDR3 is built from 15 residues. Unmatched junction bases numbered 12, after V lost 6 bases and J lost 9 bases. Germline CDR1 reads MNHEY; CDR2 reads SVGEGT. For the CDR3, the DNA is TGTGCCAGCAGCGCCGGGACAGGGAGGGTTGGTGAGCAGTTCTTC. Translated: CASSAGTGRVGEQFF.

This clone was seen only once. The genes are TRBV3-1 (or the pseudogene TRBV3-2) and TRBJ1-4, with D unclear. Germline V gene data show CDR1 as LGHDT and CDR2 as YNNKEL (reference sequence). The CDR3 has 13 amino acids. Trimming removed 3 bases at V and 10 bases at J, with 12 bases between. The CDR3 protein is CASSHRRPGKLFF. The CDR3 bases are TGTGCCAGCAGCCACCGCAGACCGGGAAAACTGTTTTTT.

The chain recombines TRBV5-4 with TRBJ1-4; maybe TRBD1 (6 bases). Trimming took 4 bases from V and 7 from J, leaving 17 bases between them. CDR1 and CDR2 (germline): SGHNT, YYREEE (reference sequence). The CDR3 totals 15 residues. The DNA of the CDR3 is TGTGCCAGCAGCCCCGGGGGGCGAGGTCGTGAAAAACTGTTTTTT. It codes for CASSPGGRGREKLFF.

This clone was detected only once. This chain connects TRBV6-2 or TRBV6-3 to TRBJ2-4; D gene ambiguous. Looked up from germline, CDR1 is MNHEY and CDR2 is SVGEGT. V shed 6 bases and J shed 5 bases, with 17 bases lying between them. The CDR3 spans 15 residues. DNA for the CDR3: TGTGCCAGCAGCCGTTGGTGGAGTGAGGAAAACATTCAGTACTTC. Its translation: CASSRWWSEENIQYF.

This chain connects TRBV28 to TRBJ2-7, with TRBD2 matching 15 bases. Germline V lookup: CDR1 MDHEN, CDR2 SYDVKM. The CDR3 is made up of 20 amino acids. Losses at the gene ends were 6 bases for V and 2 bases for J; bases not matched to a gene: 17. The CDR3 DNA follows: TGTGCCAGCAGCCCAAATAGTCCCCCCGGACTAGCGGGAGGGCCCTACGAGCAGTACTTC. Translation gives CASSPNSPPGLAGGPYEQYF.

The CDR3 nucleotides are TGTGCCAGCAGCTTAGAGCGGGAGGAGGAGCGTCAGTTCTTC. It yields the protein CASSLEREEERQFF. The rearrangement uses TRBV7-2 and TRBJ2-1, with 9 bases fitting TRBD2. CDR3 length: 14 amino acids. The ends lost 1 base at V and 13 bases at J; junction bases unmatched: 8. Per germline, CDR1 SGHTA and CDR2 FQGNSA.

The chain is built from TRBV19 and TRBJ1-1, with D perhaps TRBD1 (5 bases). Per germline, CDR1 LNHDA and CDR2 SQIVND (reference sequence). CDR3 length equals 14 residues. With 3 bases removed from V and 2 bases from J, the gap between germline ends came to 10 bases. CDR3 nucleotides: TGTGCCAGTAGTATGCTGGGGGGTAACACTGAAGCTTTCTTT. Its translation is CASSMLGGNTEAFF.

The chain links TRBV7-9 to TRBJ2-6, with D maybe TRBD1 (5 bases). This CDR3 comprises 16 residues. Germline V gene data show CDR1 as SEHNR and CDR2 as FQNEAQ (reference sequence). The V and J ends lost 2 bases and 3 bases respectively, with 11 bases between them. CDR3 loop: CASSLMQGYGANVLTF. As DNA, the CDR3 is TGTGCCAGCAGCTTAATGCAGGGTTATGGGGCCAACGTCCTGACTTTC.

The chain uses TRBV28 and TRBJ2-1; 8 nucleotides match TRBD1. V was clipped by 5 bases and J by 7 bases; unmatched bases: 7. The germline V gene encodes CDR1 MDHEN and CDR2 SYDVKM. The CDR3 runs to 14 residues. CDR3 sequence (DNA): TGTGCCAGCAGTCCCGGGGACAGGAGTAATGAGCAGTTCTTC. This sequence encodes CASSPGDRSNEQFF.

The chain carries TRBV2 and TRBJ2-7, with 11 bases fitting TRBD2. This CDR3 has 16 residues. J gave up 0 bases and V 10 bases, and 11 bases lay outside the gene matches. CDR1 is SNHLY and CDR2 is FYNNEI in the germline V gene. CDR3 in DNA: TGTGCCATAACCGGGACTAGCGGCCCATTCTCCTACGAGCAGTACTTC. Encoded protein: CAITGTSGPFSYEQYF.

The gene calls are TRBV5-4 and TRBJ2-5; 10 positions agree with TRBD2. V was pared by 3 bases and J by 4 bases, with 12 bases of the junction left unmatched. The V gene's germline CDR1 is SGHNT and CDR2 YYREEE (reference sequence). CDR3 length: 17 residues. This chain's CDR3 is CASSWGGPLAGVETQYF. The CDR3 DNA follows: TGTGCCAGCAGCTGGGGGGGCCCTCTAGCGGGAGTAGAGACCCAGTACTTC.